In its sample, the clone carrying this T cell receptor beta chain is medium-sized. What it binds is unknown. A roughly six-day coculture at 37°C was performed with the mixed lymphocyte reaction cells. Germline V gene data show CDR1 as GTSNPN and CDR2 as SVGIG (reference sequence). Trimming shortened V by 3 bases and J by 8 bases, and 17 bases separated the two germline ends. The CDR3 is 14 amino acids. This record comes from a study of siplizumab effects on memory and regulatory T cells. Study-level results: Contribution to the alloresponse seemed major for naive T cells, which also seemed more diverse than memory cells. Only a minor fraction of alloreactive clones mapped to unstimulated subsets. Alloreactive sequences that could be traced to unstimulated CD4+ memory cells showed a significant reduction under siplizumab.

Assays covered about 10^5 TCR templates per sample. The assay was immunoSEQ multiplex PCR, and TCRdb's table has in-frame clones only and misses some. The sample consists of 12,000 or so clones, around 40% of them appearing once. The specimen was CFSE-low (dividing) CD8+ T cells sorted from an allogeneic mixed lymphocyte reaction. This sequence joins TRBV30 and TRBJ1-3; D unresolved. This TCR was sampled from a human donor in good health; the cells came from an allogeneic mixed lymphocyte reaction. The CDR3 DNA is TGTGCCTGGAGGGACCTCAACTCGGAAGACACCATATATTTT. Translating gives CAWRDLNSEDTIYF.